Listed below are T cell receptor beta chains from one sample, sequenced in a study of blood T cell repertoires in COVID-19. Clones were read by immunoSEQ multiplex PCR, and TCRdb kept only the in-frame ones, dropping some. This sample has a few hundred thousand clones, with approximately 90% found just once. The specimen was peripheral blood. The receptors come from a woman in her 30s with active or convalescent COVID-19. Each CDR3 is given with its conserved first and last residue. Fields, in order: clone size, J gene, D gene, V gene, CDR3 protein, CDR3 DNA. A D gene is named only where the DNA matches it firmly. Clone size, where shown, is once, few, many, or a class for clones that have expanded.

abundance: -
j_gene: TRBJ2-7
d_gene: -
v_gene: TRBV7-2
CDR3aa: CASSLARGRSYEQYF
CDR3nt: TGTGCCAGCAGCTTAGCGCGGGGCAGGTCCTACGAGCAGTACTTC

abundance: -
j_gene: TRBJ2-2
d_gene: -
v_gene: TRBV3-1/TRBV3-2
CDR3aa: CASSQIQVSVNTGELFF
CDR3nt: TGTGCCAGCAGCCAAATACAGGTCTCGGTAAACACCGGGGAGCTGTTTTTT

abundance: once
j_gene: TRBJ2-5
d_gene: TRBD1
v_gene: TRBV24-1
CDR3aa: CATSEPGGAEETQYF
CDR3nt: TGTGCCACCAGTGAACCAGGGGGCGCGGAAGAGACCCAGTACTTC

abundance: -
j_gene: TRBJ2-7
d_gene: TRBD1
v_gene: TRBV7-2
CDR3aa: CASSSDVRTGDLTAYEQYF
CDR3nt: TGTGCCAGCAGCTCTGATGTTCGGACAGGGGACCTAACGGCCTACGAGCAGTACTTC

abundance: few
j_gene: TRBJ1-2
d_gene: -
v_gene: TRBV28
CDR3aa: CASSLDSVPYGYTF
CDR3nt: TGTGCCAGCAGTTTGGACAGCGTCCCTTATGGCTACACCTTC

abundance: -
j_gene: TRBJ2-2
d_gene: TRBD1
v_gene: TRBV6-2/TRBV6-3
CDR3aa: CASSLSGTANTGELFF
CDR3nt: TGTGCCAGCAGTTTATCCGGGACAGCGAACACCGGGGAGCTGTTTTTT

abundance: -
j_gene: TRBJ1-6
d_gene: TRBD1
v_gene: TRBV6-5
CDR3aa: CASRQGAESSPLHF
CDR3nt: TGTGCCAGCAGACAGGGGGCCGAGAGTTCACCCCTCCACTTT

abundance: -
j_gene: TRBJ1-1
d_gene: -
v_gene: TRBV2
CDR3aa: CASRLPGERVNTEAFF
CDR3nt: TGTGCCAGCAGGCTGCCCGGGGAGAGGGTCAACACTGAAGCTTTCTTT

abundance: -
j_gene: TRBJ1-5
d_gene: TRBD1
v_gene: TRBV19
CDR3aa: CASSIVRVQGVQSNQPQHF
CDR3nt: TGTGCCAGTAGTATAGTAAGGGTACAGGGGGTACAAAGCAATCAGCCCCAGCATTTT

abundance: -
j_gene: TRBJ2-1
d_gene: TRBD1
v_gene: TRBV2
CDR3aa: CASNRDRAFPHEQFF
CDR3nt: TGTGCCAGCAATAGGGACAGGGCCTTTCCCCATGAGCAGTTCTTC

abundance: -
j_gene: TRBJ1-1
d_gene: -
v_gene: TRBV7-2
CDR3aa: CASSPRQAMGQAFF
CDR3nt: TGTGCCAGCAGCCCTAGGCAAGCAATGGGGCAGGCTTTCTTT

abundance: -
j_gene: TRBJ1-2
d_gene: -
v_gene: TRBV21-1
CDR3aa: CASSKFPGTNYGYTF
CDR3nt: TGTGCCAGCAGCAAGTTCCCAGGGACTAACTATGGCTACACCTTC

abundance: -
j_gene: TRBJ2-4
d_gene: -
v_gene: TRBV3-1/TRBV3-2
CDR3aa: CASTPVRVTKNIQYF
CDR3nt: TGTGCCAGCACCCCCGTGCGGGTTACCAAAAACATTCAGTACTTC

abundance: -
j_gene: TRBJ1-1
d_gene: -
v_gene: TRBV6-5
CDR3aa: CASSYSGERMNTEAFF
CDR3nt: TGTGCCAGCAGTTACTCAGGGGAAAGGATGAACACTGAAGCTTTCTTT

abundance: -
j_gene: TRBJ2-3
d_gene: -
v_gene: TRBV2
CDR3aa: CASSAYAGEDTQYF
CDR3nt: TGTGCCAGCAGTGCGTATGCGGGTGAAGATACGCAGTATTTT

abundance: -
j_gene: TRBJ2-5
d_gene: TRBD2
v_gene: TRBV30
CDR3aa: CAWSVYSGGETQYF
CDR3nt: TGTGCCTGGAGTGTATATAGCGGGGGAGAGACCCAGTACTTC

abundance: -
j_gene: TRBJ1-5
d_gene: TRBD1
v_gene: TRBV29-1
CDR3aa: CSVEDREGQPQHF
CDR3nt: TGCAGCGTTGAGGACAGGGAGGGTCAGCCCCAGCATTTT

abundance: -
j_gene: TRBJ1-1
d_gene: TRBD1
v_gene: TRBV30
CDR3aa: CAWSQGVDTEAFF
CDR3nt: TGTGCCTGGAGTCAGGGGGTCGACACTGAAGCTTTCTTT

abundance: once
j_gene: TRBJ1-1
d_gene: TRBD1
v_gene: TRBV6-6
CDR3aa: CASIQRDRLPYTEAFF
CDR3nt: TGTGCCAGCATCCAACGGGACAGACTTCCTTACACTGAAGCTTTCTTT

abundance: -
j_gene: TRBJ2-2
d_gene: TRBD1
v_gene: TRBV2
CDR3aa: CASIPGTGVTGELFF
CDR3nt: TGTGCCAGCATTCCCGGGACAGGGGTCACCGGGGAGCTGTTTTTT

abundance: -
j_gene: TRBJ2-1
d_gene: TRBD1
v_gene: TRBV7-9
CDR3aa: CASSGPGTGGGNEQFF
CDR3nt: TGTGCCAGCAGCGGCCCCGGGACAGGGGGTGGGAATGAGCAGTTCTTC

abundance: -
j_gene: TRBJ1-4
d_gene: -
v_gene: TRBV12-3/TRBV12-4
CDR3aa: CASGRPNEKLFF
CDR3nt: TGTGCCAGCGGGAGGCCTAATGAAAAACTGTTTTTT

abundance: -
j_gene: TRBJ2-3
d_gene: -
v_gene: TRBV5-6
CDR3aa: CASSTRDTEGTDTQYF
CDR3nt: TGTGCCAGCAGCACTCGGGACACCGAGGGCACAGATACGCAGTATTTT

abundance: -
j_gene: TRBJ1-6
d_gene: -
v_gene: TRBV7-9
CDR3aa: CASSSGIGEGPLHF
CDR3nt: TGTGCCAGCAGCTCGGGGATCGGGGAGGGACCCCTCCACTTT

abundance: -
j_gene: TRBJ2-2
d_gene: TRBD1
v_gene: TRBV6-9
CDR3aa: CATPGQNTGELFF
CDR3nt: TGTGCCACCCCGGGACAGAATACCGGGGAGCTGTTTTTT

abundance: -
j_gene: TRBJ2-1
d_gene: TRBD2
v_gene: TRBV11-3
CDR3aa: CASSPVQGAGGYNEQFF
CDR3nt: TGTGCCAGCAGCCCCGTCCAGGGAGCGGGAGGGTACAATGAGCAGTTCTTC

abundance: -
j_gene: TRBJ1-2
d_gene: -
v_gene: TRBV6-2/TRBV6-3
CDR3aa: CASSYKGQGNYGYTF
CDR3nt: TGTGCCAGCAGTTACAAGGGGCAGGGTAACTATGGCTACACCTTC

abundance: -
j_gene: TRBJ1-1
d_gene: -
v_gene: TRBV6-2/TRBV6-3
CDR3aa: CASSYSITAIF
CDR3nt: TGTGCCAGCAGTTACTCTATAACTGCCATCTTT

abundance: -
j_gene: TRBJ2-3
d_gene: TRBD1
v_gene: TRBV4-2
CDR3aa: CASGTGQGGTDTQYF
CDR3nt: TGTGCCAGCGGAACGGGACAGGGGGGTACAGATACGCAGTATTTT

abundance: -
j_gene: TRBJ1-2
d_gene: TRBD1
v_gene: TRBV2
CDR3aa: CASSGRTGESGYTF
CDR3nt: TGTGCCAGCAGTGGGAGGACAGGGGAATCGGGCTACACCTTC

abundance: few
j_gene: TRBJ1-2
d_gene: TRBD1
v_gene: TRBV28
CDR3aa: CASSLGQGRGVNYGYTF
CDR3nt: TGTGCCAGCAGTTTAGGACAGGGGAGGGGGGTAAACTATGGCTACACCTTC

abundance: -
j_gene: TRBJ1-1
d_gene: -
v_gene: TRBV9
CDR3aa: CASSDNPTVYQMNTEAFF
CDR3nt: TGTGCCAGCAGCGACAACCCGACAGTCTACCAAATGAACACTGAAGCTTTCTTT

abundance: -
j_gene: TRBJ1-1
d_gene: TRBD1
v_gene: TRBV5-1
CDR3aa: CASSFDRDTEAFF
CDR3nt: TGCGCCAGCAGTTTTGACAGGGACACTGAAGCTTTCTTT

abundance: -
j_gene: TRBJ1-5
d_gene: TRBD1
v_gene: TRBV10-3
CDR3aa: CAISGTGDQPQHF
CDR3nt: TGTGCCATCAGCGGGACAGGGGATCAGCCCCAGCATTTT

abundance: -
j_gene: TRBJ1-1
d_gene: -
v_gene: TRBV28
CDR3aa: CASSFAGLENTEAFF
CDR3nt: TGTGCCAGCAGTTTTGCGGGACTGGAGAACACTGAAGCTTTCTTT

abundance: once
j_gene: TRBJ1-2
d_gene: TRBD1
v_gene: TRBV5-1
CDR3aa: CASSTGTGTGLDGYTF
CDR3nt: TGCGCCAGCAGCACCGGGACAGGAACGGGGCTGGATGGCTACACCTTC

abundance: -
j_gene: TRBJ1-3
d_gene: -
v_gene: TRBV7-6
CDR3aa: CATGGGTSSGNTIYF
CDR3nt: TGTGCCACCGGGGGGGGGACAAGCTCTGGAAACACCATATATTTT

abundance: -
j_gene: TRBJ2-5
d_gene: -
v_gene: TRBV11-3
CDR3aa: CASSRGVQETQYF
CDR3nt: TGTGCCAGCAGCCGCGGGGTGCAAGAGACCCAGTACTTC

abundance: -
j_gene: TRBJ2-2
d_gene: -
v_gene: TRBV11-1
CDR3aa: CASSSRTANTGELFF
CDR3nt: TGTGCCAGCAGTTCCAGGACAGCTAACACCGGGGAGCTGTTTTTT

abundance: -
j_gene: TRBJ2-6
d_gene: TRBD1
v_gene: TRBV19
CDR3aa: CASSKTGDSGANVLTF
CDR3nt: TGTGCCAGTAGTAAGACAGGGGACTCTGGGGCCAACGTCCTGACTTTC

abundance: -
j_gene: TRBJ1-5
d_gene: -
v_gene: TRBV5-6
CDR3aa: CASSWGGRSNQPQHF
CDR3nt: TGTGCCAGCAGCTGGGGGGGAAGGAGCAATCAGCCCCAGCATTTT

abundance: -
j_gene: TRBJ1-5
d_gene: -
v_gene: TRBV7-2
CDR3aa: CASSSHLEQPQHF
CDR3nt: TGTGCCAGCAGCTCCCACCTAGAACAGCCCCAGCATTTT

abundance: -
j_gene: TRBJ2-1
d_gene: -
v_gene: TRBV6-4
CDR3aa: CASSTGLLSSYNEQFF
CDR3nt: TGTGCCAGCAGTACGGGACTCCTGAGCTCCTACAATGAGCAGTTCTTC

abundance: -
j_gene: TRBJ2-7
d_gene: -
v_gene: TRBV27
CDR3aa: CASSPWRGWEQYF
CDR3nt: TGTGCCAGCAGTCCCTGGAGAGGGTGGGAGCAGTACTTC

abundance: -
j_gene: TRBJ2-3
d_gene: TRBD2
v_gene: TRBV7-6
CDR3aa: CASSFEGLAGGTDTQYF
CDR3nt: TGTGCCAGCAGCTTCGAGGGACTAGCGGGGGGCACAGATACGCAGTATTTT

abundance: -
j_gene: TRBJ2-3
d_gene: TRBD2
v_gene: TRBV6-5
CDR3aa: CASSLRGTREDTQYF
CDR3nt: TGTGCCAGCAGTTTAAGAGGGACTAGGGAAGATACGCAGTATTTT

abundance: -
j_gene: TRBJ2-1
d_gene: TRBD2
v_gene: TRBV24-1
CDR3aa: CATSDLTSGGPFF
CDR3nt: TGTGCCACCAGTGATTTAACTAGCGGGGGGCCGTTCTTC

abundance: few
j_gene: TRBJ2-2
d_gene: TRBD2
v_gene: TRBV28
CDR3aa: CASRSGGTNTGELFF
CDR3nt: TGTGCCAGCAGGAGCGGGGGCACGAACACCGGGGAGCTGTTTTTT

abundance: -
j_gene: TRBJ1-1
d_gene: -
v_gene: TRBV2
CDR3aa: CASTSFQAGNTEAFF
CDR3nt: TGTGCCAGCACCTCCTTCCAGGCAGGTAACACTGAAGCTTTCTTT

abundance: -
j_gene: TRBJ2-5
d_gene: TRBD2
v_gene: TRBV30
CDR3aa: CACSPGLRETQYF
CDR3nt: TGTGCCTGTTCCCCGGGACTAAGAGAGACCCAGTACTTC

abundance: -
j_gene: TRBJ1-1
d_gene: -
v_gene: TRBV6-5
CDR3aa: CASSYGGTEAFF
CDR3nt: TGTGCCAGCAGTTACGGAGGCACTGAAGCTTTCTTT

abundance: -
j_gene: TRBJ1-1
d_gene: -
v_gene: TRBV5-1
CDR3aa: CASSFDIFDGPEAFF
CDR3nt: TGCGCCAGCAGCTTTGACATCTTTGATGGTCCTGAAGCTTTCTTT